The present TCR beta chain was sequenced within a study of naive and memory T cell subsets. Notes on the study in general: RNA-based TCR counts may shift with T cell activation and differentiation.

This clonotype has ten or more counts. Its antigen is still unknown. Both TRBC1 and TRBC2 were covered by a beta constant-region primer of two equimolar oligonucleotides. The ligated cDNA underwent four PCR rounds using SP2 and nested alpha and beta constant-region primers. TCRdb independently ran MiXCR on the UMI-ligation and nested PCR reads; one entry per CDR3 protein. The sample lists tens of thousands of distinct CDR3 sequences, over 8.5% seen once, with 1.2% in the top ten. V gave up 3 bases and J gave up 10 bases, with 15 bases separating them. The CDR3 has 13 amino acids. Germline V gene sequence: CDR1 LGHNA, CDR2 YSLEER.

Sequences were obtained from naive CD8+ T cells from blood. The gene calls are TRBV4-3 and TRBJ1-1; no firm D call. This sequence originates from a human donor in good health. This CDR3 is CASSQAATEGAFF. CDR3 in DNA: TGCGCCAGCAGCCAGGCAGCTACAGAGGGAGCTTTCTTT.